Listed here are 10 T cell receptor beta chains from one sample, sequenced in a study of early T cells in non-severe SARS-CoV-2 infection. TCRdb recomputed calls from the 5' RACE reads with MiXCR, one row per CDR3 protein. This sample has approximately 58,000 distinct CDR3 sequences, with around 12% found just once. Sequencing was performed on whole blood, taken at baseline. These receptors were taken from an adult who was a healthcare worker with PCR-confirmed SARS-CoV-2 infection or an uninfected control (not recorded which).

The CDR3 nucleotides read TGTGCCAGCAGTTTCACTCCTTCCTACGAGCAGTACTTC. It codes for CASSFTPSYEQYF. V and J are TRBV27 and TRBJ2-7; D is unresolved. Per germline, CDR1 MNHEY and CDR2 SMNVEV (reference sequence). V was shortened by 3 bases and J by 1 base, with 7 bases between the two germline ends. This CDR3 has 13 residues.

The CDR3 DNA sequence: TGTGCCAGCAGTACCCGGACAGGGGACAATGAGCAGTTCTTC. Translation gives CASSTRTGDNEQFF. V and J are TRBV6-6 and TRBJ2-1; 9 positions agree with TRBD1. Germline CDR1 MNHNY, CDR2 SVGAGI (reference sequence). V was clipped by 5 bases and J by 5 bases; unmatched bases: 4. The CDR3 length is 14 residues.

This clonotype appeared many times. The chain is built from TRBV6-2 or TRBV6-3 and TRBJ2-5; D is perhaps TRBD2 (6 bases). The CDR3 runs to 18 residues. Germline V lookup: CDR1 MNHEY, CDR2 SVGEGT. V dropped 0 bases and J dropped 2 bases, with 19 bases sitting between them. This chain's CDR3 is CASSYSRGTVRGQETQYF. The CDR3 coding sequence is TGTGCCAGCAGTTACTCCCGGGGGACGGTGAGAGGACAAGAGACCCAGTACTTC.

The chain combines TRBV7-2 with TRBJ2-1, with a tentative D call TRBD2 (6 bases). Germline V gene lookup returns CDR1 SGHTA and CDR2 FQGNSA. V was clipped by 8 bases and J by 4 bases, with 18 bases between them. The CDR3 spans 15 residues. The CDR3 DNA reads as TGTGCCAGCGGACCGGTTAGCGGAGGGTACAATGAGCAGTTCTTC. Its protein product is CASGPVSGGYNEQFF.

This chain links TRBV4-3 with TRBJ2-7; 7 nucleotides line up with TRBD2. CDR3 length: 15 amino acids. Trimming removed 0 bases from V and 6 bases from J; junction bases left unmatched: 8. Germline loops: CDR1 LGHNA, CDR2 YSLEER. The CDR3 sequence: CASSQDIAGWGEQYF. The DNA for the CDR3 is TGCGCCAGCAGCCAAGATATAGCGGGCTGGGGCGAGCAGTACTTC.

The chain combines TRBV7-8 with TRBJ2-7, with D perhaps being TRBD1 or TRBD2 (5 bases each). Germline V gene lookup returns CDR1 SGHVS and CDR2 FQNEAQ. There are 12 residues in the CDR3. The ends were cut back, 10 bases at V and 5 bases at J, with 15 bases in the middle. The CDR3 sequence: CATTKGEHEQYF. CDR3 bases: TGTGCCACTACCAAAGGGGAGCACGAGCAGTACTTC. Combining the CDR3 with reference TRBV7-8 and TRBJ2-7 gives the whole variable domain GAGVSQSPRYKVAKRGQDVALRCDPISGHVSLFWYQQALGQGPEFLTYFQNEAQLDKSGLPSDRFFAERPEGSVSTLKIQRTQQEDSAVYLCATTKGEHEQYFGPGTRLTVT.

The chain recombines TRBV6-5 with TRBJ1-5; no clear D. The CDR3 is 13 residues long. Germline CDR1 is MNHEY and CDR2 is SVGAGI. The ends were cut back, 2 bases at V and 4 bases at J, with 6 bases in the middle. In DNA form, the CDR3 reads TGTGCCAGCAGTTACCAGGAGAATCAGCCCCAGCATTTT. This gives the protein CASSYQENQPQHF.

The chain employs TRBV19 and TRBJ2-7; TRBD1 matches at 7 bases. In germline, CDR1 is LNHDA, CDR2 SQIVND (reference sequence). V shed 5 bases and J 5 bases; nucleotides not matched to a gene: 12. This CDR3 contains 15 residues. Here the CDR3 reads CASSAGQVGSDEQYF. CDR3 DNA sequence: TGTGCCAGTAGTGCCGGACAGGTGGGGTCCGACGAGCAGTACTTC.

This clonotype was seen repeatedly, ten times or more. The CDR3 region has the DNA TGTGCCAGCAGCTATGGAGCTGAGCAGTTCTTC. Its translation: CASSYGAEQFF. The chain is built from TRBV5-6 and TRBJ2-1; D is uncertain. The CDR3 is 11 amino acids. Per the germline V gene, CDR1 is SGHDT and CDR2 is YYEEEE. V lost 3 bases, J lost 9 bases, and 7 bases lay in between.

This clonotype was seen a handful of times. This chain uses TRBV5-1 with TRBJ1-1; D unresolved. The ends were cut back, 4 bases at V and 3 bases at J, with 10 bases in the middle. CDR1 SGHRS and CDR2 YFSETQ come from the germline V gene. The length of the CDR3 is 13 residues. CDR3 region: CASSSQRDTEAFF. CDR3 DNA sequence: TGCGCCAGCAGCAGTCAGAGGGACACTGAAGCTTTCTTT.